A single sample gave rise to the 22 T cell receptor beta chains below, sequenced in a study of blood T cell repertoires in COVID-19. Repertoires were generated with immunoSEQ multiplex PCR, while TCRdb's copy carries only in-frame clones and drops some. The data contain some 110,000 clones, 91% of them singletons. The sequenced material came from peripheral blood. The receptors derive from a human donor in a cohort sampled during active COVID-19.

The CDR3 nucleotides are TGTGCCAGTAGTATTGGCACGAGCAATCAGCCCCAGCATTTT. Translating it yields CASSIGTSNQPQHF. This chain links TRBV19 with TRBJ1-5; D unresolved. V was trimmed by 3 bases and J by 1 base, leaving 7 bases between them. This CDR3 contains 14 residues. Germline CDR1 reads LNHDA; CDR2 reads SQIVND (reference sequence).

The chain uses TRBV5-6 and TRBJ2-4; 10 bases agree with TRBD2. The CDR3 has 15 amino acids. V was pared by 4 bases and J by 8 bases, with 9 bases of the junction left unmatched. Looked up from germline, CDR1 is SGHDT and CDR2 is YYEEEE. This CDR3 reads CASSLGLALGHIQYF. The CDR3 DNA follows: TGTGCCAGCAGCCTGGGACTAGCGTTGGGTCACATTCAGTACTTC.

V usage is TRBV3-1 (or the pseudogene TRBV3-2) and J usage is TRBJ1-2; no firm D call. Germline assignment: CDR1 LGHDT and CDR2 YNNKEL (reference sequence). The CDR3 has 14 amino acids. Trimming took 4 bases from V and 4 from J, leaving 13 bases between them. CDR3 DNA sequence: TGTGCCAGCAGCCCGGCACAGTACCCCTATGGCTACACCTTC. Encoded protein: CASSPAQYPYGYTF.

The V gene is TRBV4-1, the J gene TRBJ2-1, with D perhaps TRBD1 (6 bases). V was trimmed by 0 bases and J by 0 bases, leaving 6 bases between them. The CDR3 is 15 amino acids. Germline CDR1 reads MGHRA; CDR2 reads YSYEKL. Here the CDR3 reads CASSQEDSSYNEQFF. The CDR3 DNA sequence: TGCGCCAGCAGCCAAGAGGACAGCTCCTACAATGAGCAGTTCTTC.

The chain recombines TRBV27 with TRBJ1-4, with TRBD1 as a possible D gene (5 bases). The CDR3 covers 15 residues. Germline V gene lookup returns CDR1 MNHEY and CDR2 SMNVEV (reference sequence). V dropped 3 bases and J dropped 3 bases, with 11 bases sitting between them. The CDR3: CASSFSRVANEKLFF. DNA for the CDR3: TGTGCCAGCAGTTTTAGCAGGGTTGCTAATGAAAAACTGTTTTTT.

This rearrangement joins TRBV30 to TRBJ2-3; D possibly corresponds to TRBD2 (6 bases). Germline CDR1 reads GTSNPN; CDR2 reads SVGIG (reference sequence). The CDR3 spans 15 residues. The ends were cut back, 2 bases at V and 6 bases at J, with 18 bases in the middle. This CDR3 is CAWSPPGFGGDTQYF. DNA for the CDR3: TGTGCCTGGAGTCCTCCGGGGTTCGGAGGGGATACGCAGTATTTT.

The chain is built from TRBV10-3 and TRBJ2-2, with TRBD2 identical over 9 bases. The J segment lost 4 bases and the V segment lost 3 bases, leaving 3 bases of the junction unmatched. Germline V CDR1 and CDR2: ENHRY, SYGVKD. CDR3 length: 15 residues. CDR3 amino acids: CAISESGGSTGELFF. CDR3 coding DNA: TGTGCCATCAGTGAAAGCGGGGGGTCCACCGGGGAGCTGTTTTTT.

V and J are TRBV20-1 and TRBJ2-7; perhaps TRBD2 as D (6 bases). The germline CDR1 and CDR2 sequences are DFQATT and SNEGSKA (reference sequence). The CDR3 totals 14 residues. Trimming stripped 6 bases from V and 5 bases from J, with 20 bases between. The CDR3 sequence: CSASPGTSLDEQYF. Written as DNA, the CDR3 is TGCAGTGCCAGTCCCGGGACTTCGTTGGACGAGCAGTACTTC.

This sequence joins TRBV4-2 and TRBJ1-5, with no clear D. The CDR3 extends over 13 amino acids. V was pared by 0 bases and J by 8 bases, with 8 bases between. The V gene's germline CDR1 is LGHNA and CDR2 YNFKEQ. The CDR3 DNA is TGTGCCAGCAGCCAAGATGGGCTAAAGCCCCAGCATTTT. Translated: CASSQDGLKPQHF.

The rearrangement uses TRBV4-2 and TRBJ1-1; D is unclear. The V end was cut by 1 base, the J end by 1 base, with 7 bases between. The CDR3 loop spans 14 amino acids. Germline-derived CDR1 and CDR2 are LGHNA and YNFKEQ. The chain's CDR3 is CASSQGGQNTEAFF. CDR3 sequence (DNA): TGTGCCAGCAGCCAAGGAGGGCAGAACACTGAAGCTTTCTTT.

As regards this clone: The sample has other DNA sequences that encode this CDR3 too. The genes are TRBV28 and TRBJ2-7; no clear D. Germline values: CDR1 MDHEN, CDR2 SYDVKM. CDR3 length equals 12 residues. Trimming left V 5 bases short and J 3 bases short, with 8 bases between. The CDR3 loop is CASSRTVYEQYF. DNA for the CDR3: TGTGCCAGCAGTAGAACAGTCTACGAGCAGTACTTC.

The genes are TRBV7-6 and TRBJ2-5; D call uncertain. V was pared by 1 base and J by 1 base, with 7 bases between. This CDR3 comprises 14 residues. From germline, CDR1 is SGHVS and CDR2 FNYEAQ. Written as DNA, the CDR3 is TGTGCCAGCAGCTTAGGGTCAGTCCAAGAGACCCAGTACTTC. Translating gives CASSLGSVQETQYF.

V and J are TRBV4-2 and TRBJ1-1; weak D call: TRBD1 (5 bases). This CDR3 spans 13 amino acids. Germline-derived CDR1 and CDR2 are LGHNA and YNFKEQ. V dropped 4 bases and J dropped 5 bases, with 11 bases sitting between them. The CDR3 nucleotides read TGTGCCAGCAGCCCGGGGGTCAGGACTGAAGCTTTCTTT. Its translation is CASSPGVRTEAFF.

The V and J genes are TRBV29-1 and TRBJ1-2; D unresolved. This CDR3 is built from 11 residues. Germline-derived CDR1 and CDR2 are SQVTM and ANQGSEA. Trimming shortened V by 5 bases and J by 2 bases, and 6 bases separated the two germline ends. CDR3 amino acids: CSVFRNYGYTF. In DNA, the CDR3 is TGCAGCGTTTTTCGGAACTATGGCTACACCTTC.

As DNA, the CDR3 is TGTGCTAGTGGATCAGACAGCCCTCTATTGTATTTT. Translation gives CASGSDSPLLYF. The V and J genes are TRBV12-5 and TRBJ2-3, with TRBD1 as a possible D gene (5 bases). This CDR3 comprises 12 residues. The V end lost 6 bases, the J end lost 14 bases, and 18 bases lay between the germline ends. The germline V gene encodes CDR1 LGHNT and CDR2 FRNRAP.

The chain joins TRBV11-2 to TRBJ2-5, with D tentatively TRBD2 (5 bases). Trimming took off 1 base at V and 2 bases at J, with 8 bases between the two ends. Germline values: CDR1 SGHAT, CDR2 FQNNGV. This CDR3 contains 14 residues. The CDR3 coding sequence is TGTGCCAGCAGCTTAGTTGAGGGACAAGAGACCCAGTACTTC. Amino acid sequence: CASSLVEGQETQYF.

The V and J genes are TRBV7-6 and TRBJ2-1; the match to TRBD2 covers 8 bases. Germline V gene data show CDR1 as SGHVS and CDR2 as FNYEAQ. This CDR3 has 17 residues. The ends lost 5 bases at V and 2 bases at J; junction bases unmatched: 11. The CDR3 here is CASSPRRAGGTYNEQFF. For the CDR3, the DNA is TGTGCCAGCAGCCCCCGACGGGCGGGAGGAACCTACAATGAGCAGTTCTTC. Looking up the rest from reference TRBV7-6 and TRBJ2-1 gives the full variable domain: GAGVSQSPRYKVTKRGQDVALRCDPISGHVSLYWYRQALGQGPEFLTYFNYEAQQDKSGLPNDRFSAERPEGSISTLTIQRTEQRDSAMYRCASSPRRAGGTYNEQFFGPGTRLTVL.

The chain is built from TRBV5-5 and TRBJ2-3, with 9 bases identical to TRBD1. Losses at the gene ends were 1 base for V and 2 bases for J; bases not matched to a gene: 2. The CDR3 covers 15 residues. CDR1 SGHKS and CDR2 YYEKEE come from the germline V gene (reference sequence). CDR3 loop: CASSLWDRATDTQYF. CDR3 bases: TGTGCCAGCAGCTTGTGGGACAGGGCCACAGATACGCAGTATTTT.

CDR3: CASSLGWGGGDIQYF. For the CDR3, the DNA is TGTGCCAGCAGCTTAGGGTGGGGAGGGGGTGACATTCAGTACTTC. The V gene is TRBV7-9, the J gene TRBJ2-4; tentative D call: TRBD2 (7 bases). The CDR3 is made up of 15 amino acids. Germline V lookup: CDR1 SEHNR, CDR2 FQNEAQ (reference sequence). V was clipped by 1 base and J by 8 bases, with 15 bases between them.

V and J are TRBV19 and TRBJ2-5; unclear D gene. The germline V and J ends were trimmed by 1 base and 5 bases, with 11 bases remaining between them. CDR3 length: 14 amino acids. Germline CDR1 is LNHDA and CDR2 is SQIVND (reference sequence). DNA for the CDR3: TGTGCCAGTAGTATAGGGGCCCCTGCTGAGACCCAGTACTTC. Its protein is CASSIGAPAETQYF.

The V call is TRBV19, the J call TRBJ2-7; tentatively, D is TRBD1 (7 bases). Trimming shortened V by 5 bases and J by 6 bases, and 17 bases separated the two germline ends. CDR1 and CDR2 (germline): LNHDA, SQIVND (reference sequence). This CDR3 comprises 14 residues. The CDR3 nucleotides are TGTGCCAGTAGTGTGACAGGGAGGTCCAGCGAGCAGTACTTC. Translated, it gives CASSVTGRSSEQYF.

The CDR3: CASSLGAGGLNIEQFF. DNA for the CDR3: TGTGCCAGCAGCTTAGGTGCGGGGGGTCTTAATATTGAGCAGTTCTTC. The chain has TRBV7-2 and TRBJ2-1; 8 bases agree with TRBD2. Germline CDR1 is SGHTA and CDR2 is FQGNSA. The CDR3 consists of 16 residues. Trimming took 1 base from V and 9 from J; bases not matched to a gene: 11.